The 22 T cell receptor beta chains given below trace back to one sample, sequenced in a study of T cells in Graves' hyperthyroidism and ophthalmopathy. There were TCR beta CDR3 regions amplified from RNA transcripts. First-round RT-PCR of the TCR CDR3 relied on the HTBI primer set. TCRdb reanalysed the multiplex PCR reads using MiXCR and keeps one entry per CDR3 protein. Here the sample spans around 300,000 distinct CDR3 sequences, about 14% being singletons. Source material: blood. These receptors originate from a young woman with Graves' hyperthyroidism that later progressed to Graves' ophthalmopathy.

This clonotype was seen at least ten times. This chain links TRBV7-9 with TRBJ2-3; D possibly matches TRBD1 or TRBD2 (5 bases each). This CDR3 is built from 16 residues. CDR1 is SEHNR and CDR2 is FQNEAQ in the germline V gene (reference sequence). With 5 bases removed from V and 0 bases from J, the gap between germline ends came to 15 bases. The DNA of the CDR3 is TGTGCCAGCAGCATTACCGGGGCAACTAGCACAGATACGCAGTATTTT. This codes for CASSITGATSTDTQYF.

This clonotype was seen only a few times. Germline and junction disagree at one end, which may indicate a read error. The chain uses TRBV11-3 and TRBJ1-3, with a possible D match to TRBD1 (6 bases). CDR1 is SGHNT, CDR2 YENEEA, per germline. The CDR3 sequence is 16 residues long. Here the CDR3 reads CASSLDRFGSGNTIYF. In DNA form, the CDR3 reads TGTGCCAGCAGCCTAGACAGGTTTGGCTCTGGAAACACCATATATTTT.

DNA for the CDR3: TGTGCCAGCACCCCCCTCGGACAGGGTCTTAATCAGCCCCAGCATTTT. Protein product: CASTPLGQGLNQPQHF. The rearrangement joins TRBV28 to TRBJ1-5; 8 nucleotides align to TRBD1. Germline lookup yields CDR1 MDHEN and CDR2 SYDVKM. This CDR3 has 16 residues. V was clipped by 7 bases and J by 4 bases; unmatched bases: 12.

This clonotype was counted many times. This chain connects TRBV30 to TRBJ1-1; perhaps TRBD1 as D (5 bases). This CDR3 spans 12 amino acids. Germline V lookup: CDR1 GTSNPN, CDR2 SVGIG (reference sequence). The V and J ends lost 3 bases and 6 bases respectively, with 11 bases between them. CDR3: CAWSDSRAEAFF. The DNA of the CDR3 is TGTGCCTGGAGCGACAGCAGGGCTGAAGCTTTCTTT.

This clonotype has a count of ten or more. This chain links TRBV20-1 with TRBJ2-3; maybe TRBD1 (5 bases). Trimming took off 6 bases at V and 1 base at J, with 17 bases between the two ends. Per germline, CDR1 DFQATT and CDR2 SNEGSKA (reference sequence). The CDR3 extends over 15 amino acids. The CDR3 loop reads CSAPGFGVGTDTQYF. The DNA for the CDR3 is TGCAGTGCCCCAGGGTTTGGCGTGGGCACAGATACGCAGTATTTT.

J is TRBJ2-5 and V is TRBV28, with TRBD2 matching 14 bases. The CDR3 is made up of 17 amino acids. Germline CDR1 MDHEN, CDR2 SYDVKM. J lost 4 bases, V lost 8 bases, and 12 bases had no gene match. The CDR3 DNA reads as TGTGCCAGCTCCCCGGGACTAGCGGGGGCTGGCCCAGAGACCCAGTACTTC. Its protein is CASSPGLAGAGPETQYF.

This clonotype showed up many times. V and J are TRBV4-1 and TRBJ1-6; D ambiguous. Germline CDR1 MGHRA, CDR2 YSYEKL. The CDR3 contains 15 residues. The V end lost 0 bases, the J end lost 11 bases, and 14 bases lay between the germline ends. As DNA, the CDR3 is TGCGCCAGCAGCCAAGACGCAGTGGAAATTCCACCCCTCCACTTT. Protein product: CASSQDAVEIPPLHF.

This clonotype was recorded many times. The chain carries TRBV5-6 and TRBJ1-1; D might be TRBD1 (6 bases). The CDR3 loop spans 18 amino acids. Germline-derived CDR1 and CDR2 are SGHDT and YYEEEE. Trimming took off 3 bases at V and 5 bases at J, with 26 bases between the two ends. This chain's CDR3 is CASSSPLGRRGAGTEAFF. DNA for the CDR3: TGTGCCAGCAGCTCGCCGTTGGGCCGCCGGGGGGCCGGAACTGAAGCTTTCTTT.

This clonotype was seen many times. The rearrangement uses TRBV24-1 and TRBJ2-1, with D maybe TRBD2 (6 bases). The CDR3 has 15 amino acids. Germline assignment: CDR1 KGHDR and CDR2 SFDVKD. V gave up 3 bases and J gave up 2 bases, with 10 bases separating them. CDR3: CATSDRLDTYNEQFF. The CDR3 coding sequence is TGTGCCACCAGTGATCGACTAGACACCTACAATGAGCAGTTCTTC.

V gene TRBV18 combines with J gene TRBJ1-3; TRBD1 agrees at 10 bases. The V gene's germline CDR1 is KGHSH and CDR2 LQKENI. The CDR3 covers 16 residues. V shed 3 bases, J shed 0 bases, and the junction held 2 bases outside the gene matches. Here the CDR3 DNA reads TGTGCCAGCTCACCGGGACAGGGGAGCTCTGGAAACACCATATATTTT. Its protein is CASSPGQGSSGNTIYF.

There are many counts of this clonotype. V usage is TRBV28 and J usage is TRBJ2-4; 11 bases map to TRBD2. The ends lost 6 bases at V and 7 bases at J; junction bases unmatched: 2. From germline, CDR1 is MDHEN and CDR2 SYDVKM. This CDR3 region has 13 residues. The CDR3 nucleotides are TGTGCCAGCAGCAGGACTAGCGGGAACATTCAGTACTTC. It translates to CASSRTSGNIQYF.

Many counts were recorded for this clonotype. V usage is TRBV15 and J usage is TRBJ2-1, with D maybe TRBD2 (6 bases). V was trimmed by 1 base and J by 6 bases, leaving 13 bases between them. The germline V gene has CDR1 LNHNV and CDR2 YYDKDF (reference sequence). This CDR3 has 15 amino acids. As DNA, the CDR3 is TGTGCCACCAGCAGAGTGTCGGGAGAGAGCAATGAGCAGTTCTTC. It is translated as CATSRVSGESNEQFF.

CDR3: CASSQTGKDQPQHF. DNA for the CDR3: TGTGCCAGCTCACAGACAGGGAAGGATCAGCCCCAGCATTTT. The genes are TRBV18 and TRBJ1-5, with TRBD1 matching over 7 bases. The CDR3 spans 14 residues. Trimming at V came to 4 bases and at J to 5 bases, leaving 5 bases not matched to a gene. Germline V gene sequence: CDR1 KGHSH, CDR2 LQKENI.

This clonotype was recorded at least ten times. Here the CDR3 DNA reads TGTGCCAGCAGTTACTCGAGGGATTCTGGAAACACCATATATTTT. This gives the protein CASSYSRDSGNTIYF. The gene calls are TRBV6-5 and TRBJ1-3; D not resolved. Germline values: CDR1 MNHEY, CDR2 SVGAGI. The CDR3 extends over 15 amino acids. Trimming took off 0 bases at V and 1 base at J, with 7 bases between the two ends.

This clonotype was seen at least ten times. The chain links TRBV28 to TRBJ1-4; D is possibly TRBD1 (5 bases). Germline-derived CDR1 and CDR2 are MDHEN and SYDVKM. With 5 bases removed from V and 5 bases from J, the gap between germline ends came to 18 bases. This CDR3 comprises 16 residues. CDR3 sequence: CASSHGNRGSNEKLFF. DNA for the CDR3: TGTGCCAGCAGTCACGGGAACCGGGGGTCGAATGAAAAACTGTTTTTT.

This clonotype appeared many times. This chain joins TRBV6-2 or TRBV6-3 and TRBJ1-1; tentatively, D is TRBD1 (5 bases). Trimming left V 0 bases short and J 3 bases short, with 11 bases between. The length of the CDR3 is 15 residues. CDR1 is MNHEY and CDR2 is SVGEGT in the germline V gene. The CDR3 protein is CASSYSKGPHTEAFF. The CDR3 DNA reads TGTGCCAGCAGTTACTCGAAGGGACCGCACACTGAAGCTTTCTTT.

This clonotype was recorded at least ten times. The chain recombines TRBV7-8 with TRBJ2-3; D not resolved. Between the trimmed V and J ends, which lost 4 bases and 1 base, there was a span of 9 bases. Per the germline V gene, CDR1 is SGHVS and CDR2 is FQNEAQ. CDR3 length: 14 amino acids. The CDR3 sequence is CASSSFWGTDTQYF. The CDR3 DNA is TGTGCCAGCAGCTCCTTTTGGGGCACAGATACGCAGTATTTT.

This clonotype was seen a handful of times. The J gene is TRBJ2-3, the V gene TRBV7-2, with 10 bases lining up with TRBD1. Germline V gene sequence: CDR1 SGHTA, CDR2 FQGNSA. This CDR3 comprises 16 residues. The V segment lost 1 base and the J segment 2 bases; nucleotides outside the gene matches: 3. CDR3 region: CASSLGQGAPTDTQYF. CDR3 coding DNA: TGTGCCAGCAGCTTAGGACAGGGGGCACCCACAGATACGCAGTATTTT.

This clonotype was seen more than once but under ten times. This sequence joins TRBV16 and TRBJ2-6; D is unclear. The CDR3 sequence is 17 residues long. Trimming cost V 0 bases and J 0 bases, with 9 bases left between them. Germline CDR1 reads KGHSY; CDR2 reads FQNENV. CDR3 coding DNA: TGTGCCAGCAGCCAATCCCGGTTAAGCTCTGGGGCCAACGTCCTGACTTTC. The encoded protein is CASSQSRLSSGANVLTF.

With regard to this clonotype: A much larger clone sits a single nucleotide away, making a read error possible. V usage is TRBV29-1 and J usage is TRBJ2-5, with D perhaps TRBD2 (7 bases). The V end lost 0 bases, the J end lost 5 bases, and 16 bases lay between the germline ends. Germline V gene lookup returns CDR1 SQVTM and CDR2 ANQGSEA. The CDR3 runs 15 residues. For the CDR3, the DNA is TGCAGCGTTGAAGAGGGGGCGGGAGTTTGGGAGACCCAGTACTTC. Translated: CSVEEGAGVWETQYF.

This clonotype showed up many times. The CDR3 DNA sequence: TGTGCCAGCAGTTACTCAGTAGCGGGAGTGGGCACAGATACGCAGTATTTT. Its protein is CASSYSVAGVGTDTQYF. The rearrangement links TRBV6-6 to TRBJ2-3; 9 bases are shared with TRBD2. Losses at the gene ends were 0 bases for V and 1 base for J; bases not matched to a gene: 5. The CDR3 spans 17 residues. Germline assignment: CDR1 MNHNY and CDR2 SVGAGI (reference sequence).

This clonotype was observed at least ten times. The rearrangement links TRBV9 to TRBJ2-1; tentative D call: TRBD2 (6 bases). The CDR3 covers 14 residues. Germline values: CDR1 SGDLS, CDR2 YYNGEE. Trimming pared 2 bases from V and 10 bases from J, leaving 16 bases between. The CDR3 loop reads CASSVAVVAGEQFF. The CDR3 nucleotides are TGTGCCAGCAGCGTCGCCGTAGTGGCGGGAGAGCAGTTCTTC.